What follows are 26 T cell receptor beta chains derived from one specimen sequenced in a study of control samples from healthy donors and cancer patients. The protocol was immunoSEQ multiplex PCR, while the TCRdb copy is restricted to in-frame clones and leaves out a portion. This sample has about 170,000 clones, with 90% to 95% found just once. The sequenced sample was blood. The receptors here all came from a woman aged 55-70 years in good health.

As DNA, the CDR3 is TGTGCCAGCAGCTCCCTTAAGGTGCAAGCGGGAATGGTCTACGAGCAGTACTTC. Translation: CASSSLKVQAGMVYEQYF. V usage is TRBV11-3 and J usage is TRBJ2-7; 7 nucleotides align to TRBD2. Trimming cost V 4 bases and J 3 bases; bases outside gene matches: 18. CDR1 is SGHNT and CDR2 is YENEEA in the germline V gene. The CDR3 is 18 residues long. The whole variable domain, filled in from reference TRBV11-3 and TRBJ2-7, reads EAGVVQSPRYKIIEKKQPVAFWCNPISGHNTLYWYLQNLGQGPELLIRYENEEAVDDSQLPKDRFSAERLKGVDSTLKIQPAELGDSAVYLCASSSLKVQAGMVYEQYFGPGTRLTVT.

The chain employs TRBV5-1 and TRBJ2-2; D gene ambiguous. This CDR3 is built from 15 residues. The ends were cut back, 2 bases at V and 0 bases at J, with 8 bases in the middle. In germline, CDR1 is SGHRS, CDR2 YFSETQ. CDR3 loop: CASSFYDTNTGELFF. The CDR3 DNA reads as TGCGCCAGCAGCTTTTACGATACGAACACCGGGGAGCTGTTTTTT.

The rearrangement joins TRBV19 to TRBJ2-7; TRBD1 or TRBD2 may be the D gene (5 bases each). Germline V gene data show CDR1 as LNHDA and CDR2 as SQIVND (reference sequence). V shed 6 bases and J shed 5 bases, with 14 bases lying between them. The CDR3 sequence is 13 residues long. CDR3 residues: CASRPGPLDEQYF. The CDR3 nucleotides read TGTGCCAGTAGACCGGGACCACTCGACGAGCAGTACTTC.

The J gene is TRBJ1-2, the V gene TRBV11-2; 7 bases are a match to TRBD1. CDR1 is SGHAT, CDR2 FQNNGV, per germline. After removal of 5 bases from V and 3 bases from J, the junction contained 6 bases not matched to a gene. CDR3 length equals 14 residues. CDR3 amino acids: CASSPQGVDYGYTF. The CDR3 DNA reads TGTGCCAGCAGCCCTCAGGGGGTCGACTATGGCTACACCTTC.

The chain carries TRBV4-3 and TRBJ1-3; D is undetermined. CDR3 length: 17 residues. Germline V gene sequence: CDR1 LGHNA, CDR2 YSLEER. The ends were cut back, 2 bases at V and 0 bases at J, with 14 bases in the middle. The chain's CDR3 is CASSQYIARDSGNTIYF. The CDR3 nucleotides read TGCGCCAGCAGCCAATATATTGCCCGCGACTCTGGAAACACCATATATTTT.

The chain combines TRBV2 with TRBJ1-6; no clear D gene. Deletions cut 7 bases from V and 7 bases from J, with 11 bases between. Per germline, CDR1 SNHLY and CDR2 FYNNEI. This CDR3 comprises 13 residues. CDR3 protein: CASKNGPNSPLHF. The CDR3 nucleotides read TGTGCCAGCAAGAATGGGCCCAATTCACCCCTCCACTTT.

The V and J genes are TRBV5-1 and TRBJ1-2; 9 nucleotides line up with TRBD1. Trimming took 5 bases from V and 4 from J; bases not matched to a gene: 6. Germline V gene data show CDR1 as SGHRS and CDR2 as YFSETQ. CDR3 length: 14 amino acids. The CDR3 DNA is TGCGCCAGCAGACCGCGACAGGGGGGCTATGGCTACACCTTC. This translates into CASRPRQGGYGYTF.

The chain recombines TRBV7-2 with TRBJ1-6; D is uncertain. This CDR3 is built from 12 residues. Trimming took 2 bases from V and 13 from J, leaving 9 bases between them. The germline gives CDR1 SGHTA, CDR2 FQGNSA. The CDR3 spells CASSLNRDPLHF. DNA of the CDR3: TGTGCCAGCAGCTTAAATCGGGATCCCCTCCACTTT.

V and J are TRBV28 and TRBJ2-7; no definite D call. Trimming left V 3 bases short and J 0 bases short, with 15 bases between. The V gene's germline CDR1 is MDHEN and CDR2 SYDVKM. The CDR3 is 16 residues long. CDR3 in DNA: TGTGCCAGCAGTTTCCCCCTCCGCAGTCGCTCCTACGAGCAGTACTTC. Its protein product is CASSFPLRSRSYEQYF.

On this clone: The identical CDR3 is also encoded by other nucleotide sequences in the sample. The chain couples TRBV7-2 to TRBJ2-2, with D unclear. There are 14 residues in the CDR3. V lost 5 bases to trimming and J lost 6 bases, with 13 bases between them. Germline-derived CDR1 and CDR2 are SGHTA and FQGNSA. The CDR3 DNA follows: TGTGCCAGCAGCCCCTTGAGGCAGGCCGGGGAGCTGTTTTTT. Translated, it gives CASSPLRQAGELFF.

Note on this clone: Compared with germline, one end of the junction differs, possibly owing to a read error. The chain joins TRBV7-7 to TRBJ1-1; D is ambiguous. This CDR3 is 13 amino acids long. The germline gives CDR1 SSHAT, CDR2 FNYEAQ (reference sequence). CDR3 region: CASSSRSGSEAFF. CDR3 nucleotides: TGTGCTAGCAGCTCCCGGTCGGGCTCTGAAGCTTTCTTT.

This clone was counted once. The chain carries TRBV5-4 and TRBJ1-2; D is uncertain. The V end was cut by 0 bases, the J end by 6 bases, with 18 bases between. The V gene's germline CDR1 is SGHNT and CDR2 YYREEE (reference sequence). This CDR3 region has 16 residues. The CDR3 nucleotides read TGTGCCAGCAGCTTGGCCGAACCTCGAGGTTGGGATGGCTACACCTTC. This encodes CASSLAEPRGWDGYTF.

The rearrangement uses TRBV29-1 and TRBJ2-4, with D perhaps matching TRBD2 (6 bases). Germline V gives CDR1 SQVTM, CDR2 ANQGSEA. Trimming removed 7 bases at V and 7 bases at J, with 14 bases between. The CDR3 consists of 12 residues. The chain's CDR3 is CSGGSEGNIQYF. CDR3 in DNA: TGCAGCGGGGGGTCGGAGGGGAACATTCAGTACTTC.

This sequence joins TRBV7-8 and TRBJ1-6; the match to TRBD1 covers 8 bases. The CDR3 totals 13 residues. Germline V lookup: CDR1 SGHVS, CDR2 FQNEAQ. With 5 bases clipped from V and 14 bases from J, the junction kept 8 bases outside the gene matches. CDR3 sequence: CASSRDRGTALHF. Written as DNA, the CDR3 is TGTGCCAGCAGCCGAGACAGGGGAACTGCCCTCCACTTT.

The DNA of the CDR3 is TGTGCCAGCAGCTTGGTCTATGGCTACACCTTC. Translation gives CASSLVYGYTF. The V and J genes are TRBV5-6 and TRBJ1-2; D is unresolved. The CDR3 has 11 amino acids. Trimming stripped 0 bases from V and 4 bases from J, with 1 base between. Germline V gene lookup returns CDR1 SGHDT and CDR2 YYEEEE.

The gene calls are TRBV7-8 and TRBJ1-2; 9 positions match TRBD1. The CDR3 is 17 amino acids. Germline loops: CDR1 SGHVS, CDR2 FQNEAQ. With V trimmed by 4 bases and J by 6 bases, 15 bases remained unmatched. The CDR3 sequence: CASSSRVPRDRVNGYTF. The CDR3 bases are TGTGCCAGCAGCTCCCGTGTACCCCGGGACAGGGTAAATGGCTACACCTTC.

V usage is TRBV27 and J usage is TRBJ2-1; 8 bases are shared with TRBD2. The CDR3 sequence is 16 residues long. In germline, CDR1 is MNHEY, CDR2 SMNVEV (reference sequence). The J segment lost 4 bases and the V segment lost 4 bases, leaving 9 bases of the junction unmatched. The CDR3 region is CASSWGFGGAYNEQFF. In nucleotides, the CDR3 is TGTGCCAGCAGTTGGGGTTTCGGGGGGGCTTACAATGAGCAGTTCTTC.

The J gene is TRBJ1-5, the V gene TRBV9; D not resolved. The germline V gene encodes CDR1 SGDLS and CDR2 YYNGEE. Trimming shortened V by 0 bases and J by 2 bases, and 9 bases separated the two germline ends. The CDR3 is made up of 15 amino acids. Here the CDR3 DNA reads TGTGCCAGCAGCGTAGCTCCGGATGGCAATCAGCCCCAGCATTTT. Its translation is CASSVAPDGNQPQHF.

The CDR3 DNA follows: TGTGCCAGCAGCGTAGGGTGGGCCAACGAGCAGTACTTC. It translates to CASSVGWANEQYF. The V call is TRBV9, the J call TRBJ2-7; D is unresolved. CDR3 length equals 13 residues. Trimming took 0 bases from V and 5 from J, leaving 9 bases between them. Germline CDR1 is SGDLS and CDR2 is YYNGEE. Full variable domain (remainder filled in from reference TRBV9 and TRBJ2-7): DSGVTQTPKHLITATGQRVTLRCSPRSGDLSVYWYQQSLDQGLQFLIQYYNGEERAKGNILERFSAQQFPDLHSELNLSSLELGDSALYFCASSVGWANEQYFGPGTRLTVT.

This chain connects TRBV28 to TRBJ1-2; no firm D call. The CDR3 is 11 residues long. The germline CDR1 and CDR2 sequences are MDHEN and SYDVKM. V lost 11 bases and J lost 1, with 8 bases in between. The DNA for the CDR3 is TGTGCCGCTTTTGATAACTATGGCTACACCTTC. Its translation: CAAFDNYGYTF.

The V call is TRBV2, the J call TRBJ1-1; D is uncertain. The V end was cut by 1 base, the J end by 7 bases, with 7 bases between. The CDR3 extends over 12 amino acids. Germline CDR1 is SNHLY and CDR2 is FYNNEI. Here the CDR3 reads CASSEVALEAFF. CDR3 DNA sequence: TGTGCCAGCAGTGAAGTTGCCCTTGAAGCTTTCTTT.

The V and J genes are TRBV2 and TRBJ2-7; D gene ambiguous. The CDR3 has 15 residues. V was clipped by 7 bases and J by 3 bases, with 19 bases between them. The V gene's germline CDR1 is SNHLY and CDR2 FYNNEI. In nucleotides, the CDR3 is TGTGCCAGCAAAGCTTTTAGGAACCCGTTCTACGAGCAGTACTTC. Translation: CASKAFRNPFYEQYF.

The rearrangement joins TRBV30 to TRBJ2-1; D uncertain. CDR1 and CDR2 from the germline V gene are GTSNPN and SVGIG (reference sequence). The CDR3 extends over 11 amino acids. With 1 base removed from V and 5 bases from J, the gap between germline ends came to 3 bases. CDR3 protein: CAWSEDNEQFF. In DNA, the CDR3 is TGTGCCTGGAGTGAAGACAATGAGCAGTTCTTC. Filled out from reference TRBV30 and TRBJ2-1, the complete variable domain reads SQTIHQWPATLVQPVGSPLSLECTVEGTSNPNLYWYRQAAGRGLQLLFYSVGIGQISSEVPQNLSASRPQDRQFILSSKKLLLSDSGFYLCAWSEDNEQFFGPGTRLTVL.

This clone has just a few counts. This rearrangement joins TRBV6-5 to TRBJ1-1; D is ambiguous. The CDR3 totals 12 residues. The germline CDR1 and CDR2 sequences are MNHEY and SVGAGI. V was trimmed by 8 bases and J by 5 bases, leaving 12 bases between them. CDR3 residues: CASSRIGTEAFF. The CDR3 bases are TGTGCCAGCTCAAGGATAGGGACTGAAGCTTTCTTT.

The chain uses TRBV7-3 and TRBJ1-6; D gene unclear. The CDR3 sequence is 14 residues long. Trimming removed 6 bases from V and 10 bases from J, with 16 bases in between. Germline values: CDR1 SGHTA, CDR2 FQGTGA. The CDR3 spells CASREGKTRSPLHF. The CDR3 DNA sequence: TGTGCCAGCAGGGAGGGCAAGACAAGATCACCCCTCCACTTT.

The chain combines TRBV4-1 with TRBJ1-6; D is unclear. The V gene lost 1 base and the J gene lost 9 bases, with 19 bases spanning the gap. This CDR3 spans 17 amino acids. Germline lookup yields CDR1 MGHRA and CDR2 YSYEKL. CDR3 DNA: TGCGCCAGCAGCCAAGTAACGGGCGGCCCCCGGGGTTCACCCCTCCACTTT. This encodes CASSQVTGGPRGSPLHF.